This T cell receptor beta chain derives from a study of PD-1 blockade in classical Hodgkin lymphoma. Study as a whole: Intravenous delivery of nivolumab at 3 mg/kg to patients occurred every 2 weeks. Study outcomes and limitations: CD4+ TCR diversity climbed significantly by C4D1, unlike CD8+ TCR diversity. Patients with a complete response exhibited baseline diversity comparable to newly diagnosed patients. Anyone who began nivolumab under 1 year after ASCT was excluded.

The V end lost 6 bases, the J end lost 6 bases, and 9 bases lay between the germline ends. From germline, CDR1 is LNHDA and CDR2 SQIVND (reference sequence). This CDR3 spans 12 amino acids. The sample holds one count of this clone. What it binds is not known. Clones were sequenced by immunoSEQ multiplex PCR, and TCRdb holds only the in-frame ones, with some missing. The table lists roughly 10,000 clones, about 87% of them singletons. Regarding time point: cycle 4 day 1 (C4D1), after more than five weeks of nivolumab. After autologous stem cell transplantation all patients relapsed, and prior brentuximab vedotin exposure differed between cohorts.

This TCR was sampled from a human donor with classical Hodgkin lymphoma. The sample was peripheral blood mononuclear cells (PBMCs), taken before the fourth cycle of nivolumab. The V gene is TRBV19, the J gene TRBJ2-1; D unresolved. Here the CDR3 DNA reads TGTGCCAGTAGCCCGGGCTTCAATGAGCAGTTCTTC. This encodes CASSPGFNEQFF.